Presented here are 5 T cell receptor beta chains from one specimen sequenced in a study of T cells in Graves' hyperthyroidism and ophthalmopathy. Researchers amplified the TCR beta CDR3 regions from RNA transcripts. The HTBI set primed first-round TCR CDR3 RT-PCR. Using its own MiXCR run on the multiplex PCR reads, TCRdb lists one record per CDR3 protein. The repertoire has over 500,000 distinct CDR3 sequences, over 35% of them found once; the top ten carry around 47%. Sequencing was performed on peripheral blood or thyroid tissue (not recorded which). These receptor sequences come from an adult woman with Graves' disease, either hyperthyroidism or ophthalmopathy (not recorded which).

A note on this clonotype: Its ends do not fully match the called genes, so a read error is possible. The V gene is TRBV7-2, the J gene TRBJ1-6; 8 bases agree with TRBD1. The CDR3 totals 14 residues. Germline CDR1 is SGHTA and CDR2 is FQGNSA. This CDR3 is CAGSGDRRDSPLHF. CDR3 nucleotides: TGTGCCGGCAGCGGGGACAGGCGGGATTCACCCCTCCACTTT.

This clonotype was observed a few times. The V and J genes are TRBV15 and TRBJ1-2; no firm D call. The germline gives CDR1 LNHNV, CDR2 YYDKDF (reference sequence). The CDR3 runs 14 residues. Trimming left V 1 base short and J 6 bases short, with 12 bases between. CDR3 nucleotide sequence: TGTGCCACCAGCAGAGGCGAAGGGAGGAATGGCTACACCTTC. Encoded protein: CATSRGEGRNGYTF.

The rearrangement joins TRBV7-9 to TRBJ1-6; D call uncertain. Trimming left V 0 bases short and J 18 bases short, with 12 bases between. The germline CDR1 and CDR2 sequences are SEHNR and FQNEAQ (reference sequence). The CDR3 has 12 amino acids. CDR3 nucleotides: TGTGCCAGCAGCTTAGCACTAGCGGGAGACCACTTT. It specifies CASSLALAGDHF. The full variable domain, completed using reference TRBV7-9 and TRBJ1-6, is DTGVSQNPRHKITKRGQNVTFRCDPISEHNRLYWYRQTLGQGPEFLTYFQNEAQLEKSRLLSDRFSAERPKGSFSTLEIQRTEQGDSAMYLCASSLALAGDHFGNGTRLTVT.

This clonotype appeared a single time. The DNA is omitted, as the CDR3 cannot be located on it reliably, and the CDR3 follows TCRdb's listing. The chain links TRBV7-9 to TRBJ1-1; the table's D gene call, TRBD1, was not cross checked with the DNA. The germline CDR1 and CDR2 sequences are SEHNR and FQNEAQ (reference sequence). The CDR3 is 22 amino acids in total, end residues counted. This CDR3 is CASSFYICSATTRDRGNTEAFF.

This clonotype was seen only once. The genes are TRBV7-8 and TRBJ1-5; 7 bases fit TRBD1. V shed 7 bases and J 7 bases; nucleotides not matched to a gene: 16. The CDR3 covers 16 residues. Germline assignment: CDR1 SGHVS and CDR2 FQNEAQ. CDR3 amino acids: CASTRTGEQVAQPQHF. The CDR3 nucleotides read TGTGCCAGCACCAGGACAGGCGAACAGGTCGCCCAGCCCCAGCATTTT.